This T cell receptor beta chain emerged from a study of T-cell memory formation after mild COVID-19. This clonotype was seen a few times. The CDR3 is 14 residues long. The V gene's germline CDR1 is SEHNR and CDR2 FQNEAQ (reference sequence). Trimming cost V 4 bases and J 8 bases, with 15 bases left between them. TCRdb re-called the 5' RACE reads through MiXCR, storing one row per CDR3 protein. The sample has roughly 110,000 distinct CDR3 sequences; around 15% are singletons. The sequence was collected from a man younger than 35 who had mild COVID-19 (a few samples of this study predate the infection). Cell type and time point are not known. Sequencing was performed on PBMCs or a T cell subset sorted from them (not recorded which). V is TRBV7-9 and J is TRBJ2-1; maybe TRBD1 (5 bases). In DNA form, the CDR3 reads TGTGCCAGCAGCTGGCAGGGTATTCGGGATGAGCAGTTCTTC. This codes for CASSWQGIRDEQFF.